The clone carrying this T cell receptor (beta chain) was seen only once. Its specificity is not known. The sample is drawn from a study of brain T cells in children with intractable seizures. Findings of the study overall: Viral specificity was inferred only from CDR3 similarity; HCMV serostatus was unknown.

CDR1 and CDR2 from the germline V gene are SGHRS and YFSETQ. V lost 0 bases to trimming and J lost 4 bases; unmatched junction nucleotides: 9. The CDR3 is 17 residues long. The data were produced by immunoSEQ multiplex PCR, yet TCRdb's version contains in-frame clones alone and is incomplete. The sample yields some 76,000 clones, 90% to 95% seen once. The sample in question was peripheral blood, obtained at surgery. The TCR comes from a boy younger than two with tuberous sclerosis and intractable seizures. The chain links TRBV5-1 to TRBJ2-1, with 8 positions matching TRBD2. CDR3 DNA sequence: TGCGCCAGCAGCTTGGAGGGACTAGGAGATGGGTACAATGAGCAGTTCTTC. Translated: CASSLEGLGDGYNEQFF.